This TCR beta chain was captured in a study of T-cell memory formation after mild COVID-19. Study-wide context: Largely, TCR clusters stayed within a single donor. Study outcomes and limitations: Memory cells collected pre-infection included some clones that later responded, suggesting cross-reactive memory joined. Clones that contracted clustered mainly in CM and EM if CD4+ and in EMRA if CD8+. Clones that shrank (day 15 to 85) were balanced CD4/CD8, whereas later expanders leaned CD4+.

The CDR3 sequence is 14 residues long. CDR1 and CDR2 (germline): DFQATT, SNEGSKA (reference sequence). Deletions cut 1 base from V and 4 bases from J, with 13 bases between. Each CDR3 protein is one row after TCRdb ran MiXCR on the 5' RACE reads. The data contain approximately 240,000 distinct CDR3 sequences, roughly 15% of them singletons. Turning to this clonotype: What it binds is unknown.

The chain joins TRBV20-1 to TRBJ1-1; the D is unclear. The sequenced sample consisted of PBMCs or a T cell subset sorted from them (not recorded which). This TCR was recovered from a young man who had mild COVID-19 (a few samples of this study predate the infection). Cell type and time point are not known. CDR3 DNA sequence: TGCAGTGCTAGAGGCCATCTGACACTCACTGAAGCTTTCTTT. Protein: CSARGHLTLTEAFF.